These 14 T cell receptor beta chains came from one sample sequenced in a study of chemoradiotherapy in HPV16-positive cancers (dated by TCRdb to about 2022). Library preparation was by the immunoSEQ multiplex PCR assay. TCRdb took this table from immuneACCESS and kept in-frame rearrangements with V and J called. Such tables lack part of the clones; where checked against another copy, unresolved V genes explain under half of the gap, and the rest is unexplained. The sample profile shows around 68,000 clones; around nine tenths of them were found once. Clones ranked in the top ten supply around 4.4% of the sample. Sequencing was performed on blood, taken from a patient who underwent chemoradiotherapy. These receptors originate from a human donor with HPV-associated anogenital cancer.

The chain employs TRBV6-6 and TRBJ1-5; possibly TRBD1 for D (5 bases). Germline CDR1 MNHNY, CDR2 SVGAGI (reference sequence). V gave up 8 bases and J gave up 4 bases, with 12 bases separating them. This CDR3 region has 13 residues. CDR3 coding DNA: TGTGCCAGCGGCGCGGGGGGAAATCAGCCCCAGCATTTT. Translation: CASGAGGNQPQHF.

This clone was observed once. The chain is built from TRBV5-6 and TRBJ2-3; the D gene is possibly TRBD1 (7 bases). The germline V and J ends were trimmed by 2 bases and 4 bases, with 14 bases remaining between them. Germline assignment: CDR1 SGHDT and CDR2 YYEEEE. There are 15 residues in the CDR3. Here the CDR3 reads CASSFIRGEADTQYF. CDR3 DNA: TGTGCCAGCAGCTTTATCAGGGGGGAGGCAGATACGCAGTATTTT.

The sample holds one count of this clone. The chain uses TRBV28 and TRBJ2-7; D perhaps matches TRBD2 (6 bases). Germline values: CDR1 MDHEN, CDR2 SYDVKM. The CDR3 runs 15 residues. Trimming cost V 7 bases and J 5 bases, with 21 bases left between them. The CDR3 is CASTVVGGRMNEQYF. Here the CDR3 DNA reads TGTGCCAGCACCGTGGTCGGAGGGCGTATGAACGAGCAGTACTTC.

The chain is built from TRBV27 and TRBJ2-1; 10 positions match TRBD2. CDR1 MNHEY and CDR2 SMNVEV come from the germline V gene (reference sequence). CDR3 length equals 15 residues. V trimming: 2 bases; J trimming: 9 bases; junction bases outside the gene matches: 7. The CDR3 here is CASSLVLAGPSEQFF. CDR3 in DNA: TGTGCCAGCAGTTTAGTACTAGCGGGGCCCTCTGAGCAGTTCTTC.

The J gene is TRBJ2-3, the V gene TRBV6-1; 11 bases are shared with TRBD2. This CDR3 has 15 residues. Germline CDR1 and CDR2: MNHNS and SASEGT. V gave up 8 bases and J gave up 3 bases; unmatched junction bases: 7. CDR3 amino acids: CASLRLAGRTDTQYF. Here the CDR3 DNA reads TGTGCCAGCCTGAGACTAGCGGGAAGGACAGATACGCAGTATTTT.

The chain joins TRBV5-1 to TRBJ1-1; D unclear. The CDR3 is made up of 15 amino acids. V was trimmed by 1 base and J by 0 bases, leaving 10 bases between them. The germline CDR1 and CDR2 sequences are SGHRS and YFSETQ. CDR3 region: CASSLFLSMNTEAFF. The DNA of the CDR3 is TGCGCCAGCAGCTTGTTTCTAAGTATGAACACTGAAGCTTTCTTT.

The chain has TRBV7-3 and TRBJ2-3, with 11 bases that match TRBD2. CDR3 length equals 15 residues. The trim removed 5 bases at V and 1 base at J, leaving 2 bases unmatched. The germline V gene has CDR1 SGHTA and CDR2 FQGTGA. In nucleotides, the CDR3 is TGTGCCAGCAGCCGGGGACTAGCGGGCACAGATACGCAGTATTTT. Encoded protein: CASSRGLAGTDTQYF.

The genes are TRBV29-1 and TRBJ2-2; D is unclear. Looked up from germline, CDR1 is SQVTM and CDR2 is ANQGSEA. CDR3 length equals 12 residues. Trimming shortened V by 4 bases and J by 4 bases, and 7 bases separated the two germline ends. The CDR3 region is CSVVRSTGELFF. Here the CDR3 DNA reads TGCAGCGTTGTAAGGTCCACCGGGGAGCTGTTTTTT.

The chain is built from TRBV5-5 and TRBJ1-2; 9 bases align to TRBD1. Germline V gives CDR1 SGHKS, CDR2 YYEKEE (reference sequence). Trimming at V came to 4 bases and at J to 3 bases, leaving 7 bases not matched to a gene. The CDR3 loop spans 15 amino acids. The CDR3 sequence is CASSVRDRADYGYTF. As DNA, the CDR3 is TGTGCCAGCAGCGTCCGGGACAGGGCGGACTATGGCTACACCTTC.

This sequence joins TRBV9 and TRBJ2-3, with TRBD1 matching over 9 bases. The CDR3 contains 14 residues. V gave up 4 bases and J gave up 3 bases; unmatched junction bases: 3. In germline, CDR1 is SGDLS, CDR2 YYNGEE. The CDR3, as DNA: TGTGCCAGCAGCCAAGGACAGGGGACAGATACGCAGTATTTT. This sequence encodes CASSQGQGTDTQYF.

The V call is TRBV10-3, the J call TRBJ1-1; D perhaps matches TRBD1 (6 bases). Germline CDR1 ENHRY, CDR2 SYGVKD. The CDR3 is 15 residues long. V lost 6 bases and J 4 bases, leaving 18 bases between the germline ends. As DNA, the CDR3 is TGTGCCATCAGAGGGGTGGACAGCAAATTCACTGAAGCTTTCTTT. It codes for CAIRGVDSKFTEAFF.

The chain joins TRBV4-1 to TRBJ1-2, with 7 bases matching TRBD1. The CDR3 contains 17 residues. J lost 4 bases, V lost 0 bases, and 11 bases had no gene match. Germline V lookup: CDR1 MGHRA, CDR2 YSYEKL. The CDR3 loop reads CASSQDAPDRVSYGYTF. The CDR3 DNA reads TGCGCCAGCAGCCAAGATGCCCCTGACAGGGTGAGCTATGGCTACACCTTC.

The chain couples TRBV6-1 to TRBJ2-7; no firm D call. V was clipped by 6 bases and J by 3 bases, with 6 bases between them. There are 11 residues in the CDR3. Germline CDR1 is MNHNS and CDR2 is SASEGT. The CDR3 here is CASREFYEQYF. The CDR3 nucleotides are TGTGCCAGCAGGGAATTCTACGAGCAGTACTTC.

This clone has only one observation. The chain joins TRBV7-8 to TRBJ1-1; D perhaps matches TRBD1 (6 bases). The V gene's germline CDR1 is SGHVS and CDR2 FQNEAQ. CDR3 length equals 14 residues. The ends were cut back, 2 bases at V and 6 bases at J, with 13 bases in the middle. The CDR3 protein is CASSLRQGTPEAFF. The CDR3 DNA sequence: TGTGCCAGCAGCTTAAGGCAGGGGACCCCTGAAGCTTTCTTT.